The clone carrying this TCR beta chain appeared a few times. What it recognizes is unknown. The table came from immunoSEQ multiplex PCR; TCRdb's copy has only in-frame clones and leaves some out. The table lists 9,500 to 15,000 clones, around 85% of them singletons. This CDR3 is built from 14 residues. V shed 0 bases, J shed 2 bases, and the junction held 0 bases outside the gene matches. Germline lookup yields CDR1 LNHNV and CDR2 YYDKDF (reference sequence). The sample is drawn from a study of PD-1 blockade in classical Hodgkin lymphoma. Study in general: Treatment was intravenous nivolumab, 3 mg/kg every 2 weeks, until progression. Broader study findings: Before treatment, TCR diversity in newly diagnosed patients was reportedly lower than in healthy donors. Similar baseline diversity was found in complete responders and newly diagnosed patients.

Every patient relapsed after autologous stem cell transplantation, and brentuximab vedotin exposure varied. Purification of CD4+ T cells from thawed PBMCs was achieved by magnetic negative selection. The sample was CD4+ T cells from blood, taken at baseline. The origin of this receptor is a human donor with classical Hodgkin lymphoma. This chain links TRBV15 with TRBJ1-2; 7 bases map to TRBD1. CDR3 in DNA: TGTGCCACCAGCAGAGACAGGGGGAACTATGGCTACACCTTC. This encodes CATSRDRGNYGYTF.